The rows below give T cell receptor beta chains drawn from one sample of a study of graft-versus-host responses after intestinal transplantation. The antigens for these receptors are not known. Produced via immunoSEQ multiplex PCR; TCRdb's table is partial and in-frame only. The table shows just over 85,000 clones, with under 95% occurring only once. Sequencing was performed on unstimulated CD8+ T cells sorted from spleen or lymph node cells, taken before transplant. Source of these receptors: a human donor who was the organ donor for an intestinal transplant. Each CDR3 is given with its conserved first and last residue. D genes are given only for firm matches. For some rows the clone size is stated as once, few or many, or as a class when expanded; others skip it.

v_call	d_call	j_call	clone_size	cdr3_aa	cdr3_nt
TRBV7-6	-	TRBJ2-5	-	CASSSTGEFQETQYF	TGTGCCAGCAGCTCGACGGGGGAGTTTCAAGAGACCCAGTACTTC
TRBV11-3	TRBD1	TRBJ2-7	once	CASSSRGKPYEQYF	TGTGCCAGCAGCTCCAGGGGGAAACCCTACGAGCAGTACTTC
TRBV6-6	TRBD1	TRBJ1-2	-	CASSPTRTGVDGYTF	TGTGCCAGCAGCCCTACTCGGACAGGGGTAGACGGCTACACCTTC
TRBV19	-	TRBJ1-1	-	CASGAGTRNTEAFF	TGTGCCAGTGGAGCCGGGACAAGAAACACTGAAGCTTTCTTT
TRBV4-2	TRBD1	TRBJ1-2	once	CASSQMTGHLFGYTF	TGTGCCAGCAGCCAGATGACAGGGCATCTCTTCGGCTACACCTTC
TRBV7-9	-	TRBJ1-3	-	CASSPPMAGAGGNTIYF	TGTGCCAGCAGCCCCCCAATGGCGGGGGCAGGGGGAAACACCATATATTTT
TRBV23-1	TRBD1	TRBJ2-7	-	CASSHSRDSSSYEQYF	TGCGCCAGCAGTCACTCTCGGGACAGTTCCTCCTACGAGCAGTACTTC
TRBV7-2	TRBD2	TRBJ2-3	-	CASLAGGPPTDTQYF	TGTGCCAGCTTAGCGGGGGGGCCCCCCACAGATACGCAGTATTTT
TRBV6-5	TRBD1	TRBJ2-7	-	CASSWTGGSYEQYF	TGTGCCAGCAGCTGGACAGGGGGCTCTTACGAGCAGTACTTC
TRBV4-2	TRBD2	TRBJ2-7	-	CASSQPQGLAGGTEQYF	TGTGCCAGCAGCCAACCACAGGGACTAGCGGGGGGTACCGAGCAGTACTTC
TRBV4-1	TRBD1	TRBJ1-2	-	CASSQVDRDYGYTF	TGCGCCAGCAGCCAAGTCGACAGGGACTATGGCTACACCTTC
TRBV7-3	TRBD1	TRBJ1-6	-	CASSLAGQFSSPLHF	TGTGCCAGCAGCCTGGCGGGACAGTTTAGCTCGCCCCTCCACTTT
TRBV25-1	-	TRBJ1-1	-	CASSPTWGGNTEAFF	TGTGCCAGCAGTCCCACCTGGGGCGGGAACACTGAGGCTTTCTTT
TRBV20-1	-	TRBJ2-7	-	CSARDTYEQYF	TGCAGTGCCAGAGACACCTACGAGCAGTACTTC
TRBV5-1	TRBD2	TRBJ2-1	-	CASSQTSGGGDEQFF	TGCGCCAGCAGCCAGACTAGCGGGGGAGGGGATGAGCAGTTCTTC
TRBV19	-	TRBJ2-7	-	CASRQGVDEQYF	TGTGCCAGTAGGCAAGGGGTGGACGAGCAGTACTTC
TRBV6-5	-	TRBJ2-3	-	CASSWEAAEGTQYF	TGTGCCAGCAGTTGGGAGGCAGCCGAGGGTACGCAGTATTTT
TRBV11-2	TRBD2	TRBJ2-5	-	CASSPTSGAQETQYF	TGTGCCAGCAGCCCTACTAGCGGGGCACAAGAGACCCAGTACTTC
TRBV19	TRBD2	TRBJ2-2	-	CASSQDGGYTGELFF	TGTGCCAGTAGTCAGGACGGGGGGTACACCGGGGAGCTGTTTTTT
TRBV15	TRBD2	TRBJ2-1	-	CATSSQRGSYNEQFF	TGTGCCACCAGCAGCCAGCGGGGGTCCTACAATGAGCAGTTCTTC
TRBV6-4	-	TRBJ1-5	-	CASIGGVNQPQHF	TGTGCCAGCATTGGAGGGGTTAATCAGCCCCAGCATTTT
TRBV4-2	TRBD1	TRBJ1-3	few	CASSQDGGQVPGNTIYF	TGTGCCAGCAGCCAAGATGGGGGACAGGTTCCTGGAAACACCATATATTTT
TRBV30	-	TRBJ1-5	-	CAWNRLENQPQHF	TGTGCCTGGAACAGGCTTGAGAATCAGCCCCAGCATTTT
TRBV4-3	TRBD1	TRBJ2-7	-	CASSRGTGGNEQYF	TGCGCCAGCAGCAGGGGGACAGGGGGTAACGAGCAGTACTTC
TRBV4-1	-	TRBJ2-5	-	CASSQGSSGARGETQYF	TGCGCCAGCAGCCAAGGTAGCTCAGGGGCGCGTGGGGAGACCCAGTACTTC
TRBV11-2	-	TRBJ1-2	-	CASSLDGGASDYGYTF	TGTGCCAGCAGCTTAGACGGGGGGGCTTCGGATTATGGCTACACCTTC
TRBV19	-	TRBJ2-3	-	CASSILETDTQYF	TGTGCCAGTAGTATTCTAGAGACAGATACGCAGTATTTT
TRBV27	TRBD1	TRBJ2-1	-	CASSQAWTGMDEQFF	TGTGCCAGCAGTCAAGCCTGGACAGGGATGGATGAGCAGTTCTTC
TRBV5-6	-	TRBJ1-6	-	CASSYAAVEGGNSPLHF	TGTGCCAGCAGCTATGCGGCGGTTGAGGGAGGAAATTCACCCCTCCACTTT
TRBV27	-	TRBJ1-2	-	CASSLSERGGNYGYTF	TGTGCCAGCAGTTTATCGGAACGAGGCGGGAACTATGGCTACACCTTC
TRBV13	TRBD2	TRBJ2-7	once	CASSTTGLAGEQYF	TGTGCCAGCAGCACAACGGGACTAGCGGGCGAGCAGTACTTC
TRBV27	-	TRBJ2-7	-	CASSLGQFYEQYF	TGTGCCAGCAGTTTGGGACAATTCTACGAGCAGTACTTC
TRBV6-1	-	TRBJ1-1	-	CASLARGMNTEAFF	TGTGCCAGCCTAGCCCGTGGGATGAACACTGAAGCTTTCTTT
TRBV9	-	TRBJ2-1	-	CASSEGKGGANEQFF	TGTGCCAGCAGCGAGGGGAAAGGGGGTGCGAATGAGCAGTTCTTC
TRBV5-6	TRBD1	TRBJ2-7	-	CASSFQPTGTTYEQYF	TGTGCCAGCAGCTTCCAGCCGACAGGGACCACCTACGAGCAGTACTTC
TRBV7-4	TRBD1	TRBJ1-1	-	CASLTTGQVTVNTEAFF	TGTGCCAGCTTAACAACGGGACAGGTCACGGTGAACACTGAAGCTTTCTTT
TRBV29-1	TRBD1	TRBJ1-1	-	CSGNRGQGTEAFF	TGCAGCGGCAACAGGGGTCAGGGCACTGAAGCTTTCTTT
TRBV7-9	TRBD1	TRBJ2-7	-	CASSPQQGSEQYF	TGTGCCAGCAGCCCACAACAGGGGAGCGAGCAGTACTTC
TRBV7-9	TRBD1	TRBJ2-2	-	CASSLRPDRGTGELFF	TGTGCCAGCAGCTTACGGCCCGACAGGGGGACCGGGGAGCTGTTTTTT
TRBV29-1	-	TRBJ1-2	-	CSVEEENYGYTF	TGCAGCGTTGAGGAGGAGAACTATGGCTACACCTTC
TRBV10-3	-	TRBJ1-3	-	CAISEPRGTYSGNTIYF	TGTGCCATCAGTGAGCCACGGGGTACCTACTCTGGAAACACCATATATTTT
TRBV6-6	TRBD1	TRBJ1-6	-	CASSYPLRDSNSPLHF	TGTGCCAGCAGTTACCCCCTCCGGGACAGTAATTCACCCCTCCACTTT
TRBV11-3	-	TRBJ1-1	-	CASSKPGTEAFF	TGTGCCAGCAGTAAGCCGGGGACTGAAGCTTTCTTT
TRBV29-1	TRBD2	TRBJ2-3	-	CSAGERGGRPDTQYF	TGCAGCGCGGGGGAGCGGGGGGGCCGTCCAGATACGCAGTATTTT
TRBV9	-	TRBJ2-7	-	CASSVGPQSTYEQYF	TGTGCCAGCAGCGTAGGGCCCCAGTCGACCTACGAGCAGTACTTC